The TCR beta chain described here comes from a study of blood T cell repertoires in COVID-19. As for the study in general: The United States, Italy and Spain were the sources of the acute and convalescent COVID-19 samples. Nucleic acid was either cDNA or gDNA, and it came from T cells, B-cell-depleted T cells, or PBMCs.

The table lists this clone with a count of one. Per the original data handling: By means of reference gene primer amplification, nucleated cell counts were estimated. Only in-frame clones appear in the TCRdb table, and some are missing; sequencing was by immunoSEQ multiplex PCR. The DNA gave D and trimming, while V, J and clone size come from that table. The table has about 250,000 clones, 85% to 90% seen once. Germline V CDR1 and CDR2: SGHRS, YFSETQ. V was trimmed by 1 base and J by 4 bases, leaving 14 bases between them. CDR3 size: 15 residues. This sequence originates from a man aged 25-40 years with acute or convalescent COVID-19. Material: peripheral blood. The chain carries TRBV5-1 and TRBJ1-1; D ambiguous. The CDR3 DNA reads TGCGCCAGCAGCTTGCGGCGGGGATGGAGCACTGAAGCTTTCTTT. Translating gives CASSLRRGWSTEAFF. Based on the CDR3 plus reference TRBV5-1 and TRBJ1-1, the full variable domain is KAGVTQTPRYLIKTRGQQVTLSCSPISGHRSVSWYQQTPGQGLQFLFEYFSETQRNKGNFPGRFSGRQFSNSRSEMNVSTLELGDSALYLCASSLRRGWSTEAFFGQGTRLTVV.